The clone carrying this TCR beta chain has just a few counts. Its antigen is not known. The CDR3 contains 14 residues. Trimming took 2 bases from V and 6 from J, leaving 13 bases between them. The germline gives CDR1 SGHRS, CDR2 YFSETQ. Using 200 ng DNA, some 30,000 T cell genomes, the sorted-subset replicate PCRs were run. The assay was immunoSEQ multiplex PCR, and TCRdb's table has in-frame clones only and misses some. The sample shows around 1.1 million clones, around three quarters of them seen only once. This entry belongs to a study of shared clonotypes between healthy human individuals. Study-wide points: Sampling was confined to blood; repertoires within tissues likely differ.

CD4+ cells underwent separation, giving CD45RA+ naive and CD45RA-negative memory subsets. Sequencing input: memory CD4+ T cells from PBMCs. Subset described: CD45RA-negative fraction. The rearrangement links TRBV5-1 to TRBJ2-3; D not certain. This sequence originates from a man younger than 35 in good health. Some clones in this sample may be carry-over from other donors' samples. CDR3 amino acids: CASSFGQDGDTQYF. CDR3 DNA sequence: TGCGCCAGCAGCTTTGGGCAGGACGGGGATACGCAGTATTTT.